The 30 T cell receptor beta chains below come from one sample, sequenced in a study of OX40 agonist ivuxolimab in advanced cancers. Produced via immunoSEQ multiplex PCR; TCRdb's table is partial and in-frame only. The profile shows some 86,000 clones, approximately 85% of them singletons. This material consisted of CD4+ or CD8+ T cells sorted from blood, taken in a trial of the OX40 agonist ivuxolimab. These receptors came from an adult with an advanced solid tumor such as melanoma, head and neck, liver or kidney cancer.

CDR3 in amino acids: CASSIEPGQYEKLFF. The CDR3 DNA reads TGTGCCAGTAGTATAGAGCCGGGACAGTATGAAAAACTGTTTTTT. The chain is built from TRBV19 and TRBJ1-4, with 7 nucleotides matching TRBD1. This CDR3 is built from 15 residues. Germline V gene sequence: CDR1 LNHDA, CDR2 SQIVND (reference sequence). After removal of 0 bases from V and 6 bases from J, the junction contained 4 bases not matched to a gene.

This clone was found once. This chain connects TRBV27 to TRBJ2-7; D gene uncertain. Germline V lookup: CDR1 MNHEY, CDR2 SMNVEV (reference sequence). The CDR3 length is 11 residues. V was shortened by 4 bases and J by 2 bases, with 3 bases between the two germline ends. CDR3 sequence reads: CASSYTYEQYF. CDR3 sequence (DNA): TGTGCCAGCAGTTATACCTACGAGCAGTACTTC.

This clone appeared once. The rearrangement joins TRBV7-9 to TRBJ2-2, with unresolved D. The CDR3 has 15 residues. Germline V CDR1 and CDR2: SEHNR, FQNEAQ (reference sequence). V was clipped by 5 bases and J by 2 bases, with 12 bases between them. The CDR3 nucleotides read TGTGCCAGCAGCCGACGGTTAATTAACACCGGGGAGCTGTTTTTT. Protein: CASSRRLINTGELFF.

This clone showed up just a few times. In DNA form, the CDR3 reads TGTGCCAGCAGCGTAGAGGAGAACGGGGAGCTGTTTTTT. As protein: CASSVEENGELFF. The genes are TRBV9 and TRBJ2-2, with D hard to call. This CDR3 has 13 residues. Per the germline V gene, CDR1 is SGDLS and CDR2 is YYNGEE. V shed 0 bases and J shed 7 bases, with 7 bases lying between them.

This clone was seen only once. The genes are TRBV2 and TRBJ2-1; no definite D call. V shed 4 bases and J shed 0 bases, with 10 bases lying between them. This CDR3 spans 15 amino acids. Looked up from germline, CDR1 is SNHLY and CDR2 is FYNNEI. The CDR3 DNA reads TGTGCCAGCAGTGGGACGGAGAGCTCCTACAATGAGCAGTTCTTC. Amino acids: CASSGTESSYNEQFF. Complete variable domain (other parts from reference TRBV2 and TRBJ2-1): EPEVTQTPSHQVTQMGQEVILRCVPISNHLYFYWYRQILGQKVEFLVSFYNNEISEKSEIFDDQFSVERPDGSNFTLKIRSTKLEDSAMYFCASSGTESSYNEQFFGPGTRLTVL.

CDR3 in DNA: TGTGCCAGTAGTCTGCGGACCGGGGAGCTGTTTTTT. It translates to CASSLRTGELFF. This chain connects TRBV19 to TRBJ2-2, with D uncertain. This CDR3 comprises 12 residues. Germline V gene lookup returns CDR1 LNHDA and CDR2 SQIVND (reference sequence). V shed 5 bases and J shed 5 bases, with 6 bases lying between them.

The chain is built from TRBV7-8 and TRBJ2-3, with 8 bases matching TRBD2. Germline CDR1 reads SGHVS; CDR2 reads FQNEAQ. There are 15 residues in the CDR3. The V gene end was trimmed by 1 base and the J gene end by 5 bases; junction bases not matched to a gene: 5. CDR3 amino acids: CASSLGGSGRDTQYF. The CDR3, as DNA: TGTGCCAGCAGCTTAGGGGGAAGCGGGAGAGATACGCAGTATTTT. The full variable domain, with the rest looked up from reference TRBV7-8 and TRBJ2-3, is GAGVSQSPRYKVAKRGQDVALRCDPISGHVSLFWYQQALGQGPEFLTYFQNEAQLDKSGLPSDRFFAERPEGSVSTLKIQRTQQEDSAVYLCASSLGGSGRDTQYFGPGTRLTVL.

CDR3 DNA: TGTGCCAGCAGCGCCGGGACAGGGTACAATGAGCAGTTCTTC. Residues: CASSAGTGYNEQFF. V is TRBV5-4 and J is TRBJ2-1; 9 bases map to TRBD1. Germline V lookup: CDR1 SGHNT, CDR2 YYREEE (reference sequence). Unmatched junction bases numbered 3, after V lost 4 bases and J lost 4 bases. The CDR3 is 14 amino acids. The full variable domain, completed using reference TRBV5-4 and TRBJ2-1, is ETGVTQSPTHLIKTRGQQVTLRCSSQSGHNTVSWYQQALGQGPQFIFQYYREEENGRGNFPPRFSGLQFPNYSSELNVNALELDDSALYLCASSAGTGYNEQFFGPGTRLTVL.

The V gene is TRBV11-2, the J gene TRBJ2-3; tentatively, D is TRBD2 (5 bases). The CDR3 covers 15 residues. V lost 5 bases, J lost 4 bases, and 16 bases lay in between. The germline CDR1 and CDR2 sequences are SGHAT and FQNNGV. The CDR3 spells CASSRTGELADTQYF. The CDR3 bases are TGTGCCAGCAGCCGGACCGGGGAGTTGGCAGATACGCAGTATTTT.

V usage is TRBV19 and J usage is TRBJ2-5; 8 nucleotides match TRBD1. The J call may be in error: the DNA end matches TRBJ2-7 better. The CDR3 consists of 17 residues. CDR1 is LNHDA and CDR2 is SQIVND in the germline V gene (reference sequence). The CDR3 sequence: CATKEAGGLRETYEQYF. CDR3 coding DNA: TGTGCCACGAAGGAGGCAGGGGGCTTGAGGGAAACTTACGAGCAGTACTTC.

The CDR3 region is CASSFEITYEQYF. The CDR3, as DNA: TGCGCCAGCAGCTTTGAGATTACCTACGAGCAGTACTTC. The J gene is TRBJ2-7, the V gene TRBV5-1; D gene uncertain. Germline loops: CDR1 SGHRS, CDR2 YFSETQ. The CDR3 covers 13 residues. Trimming cost V 2 bases and J 2 bases, with 8 bases left between them.

The chain uses TRBV5-8 and TRBJ2-5, with TRBD1 identical over 9 bases. The CDR3 is 15 amino acids. J was trimmed by 4 bases and V by 3 bases; bases with no gene match: 7. CDR1 SGHTS and CDR2 YDEGEE come from the germline V gene. The CDR3 region is CASSWATGGPETQYF. DNA of the CDR3: TGTGCCAGCAGCTGGGCCACAGGGGGCCCAGAGACCCAGTACTTC. The full variable domain, its missing parts supplied by reference TRBV5-8 and TRBJ2-5, is EAGVTQSPTHLIKTRGQQATLRCSPISGHTSVYWYQQALGLGLQFLLWYDEGEERNRGNFPPRFSGRQFPNYSSELNVNALELEDSALYLCASSWATGGPETQYFGPGTRLLVL.

A word on this clone: Other nucleotide sequences from this sample produce the same CDR3. The CDR3 nucleotides are TGTGCCAGCAGCTTAGTGCGTCTCTCTCGCCTCAGAACGAGCTATGGCTACACCTTC. Residues: CASSLVRLSRLRTSYGYTF. This chain connects TRBV7-2 to TRBJ1-2, with D hard to call. CDR1 is SGHTA and CDR2 is FQGNSA in the germline V gene. The V and J ends lost 1 base and 4 bases respectively, with 25 bases between them. This CDR3 has 19 amino acids.

This clone was seen only a few times. CDR3 nucleotide sequence: TGTGCCAGCAGCCCGACAGACATGAACACTGAAGCTTTCTTT. It specifies CASSPTDMNTEAFF. V usage is TRBV5-5 and J usage is TRBJ1-1; TRBD1 is a possible D gene (5 bases). V dropped 4 bases and J dropped 0 bases, with 10 bases sitting between them. The CDR3 consists of 14 residues. CDR1 is SGHKS and CDR2 is YYEKEE in the germline V gene (reference sequence).

The chain combines TRBV10-3 with TRBJ2-2; TRBD1 matches at 12 bases. Trimming removed 8 bases from V and 6 bases from J; junction bases left unmatched: 10. Germline CDR1 ENHRY, CDR2 SYGVKD. This CDR3 spans 16 amino acids. CDR3 region: CAIGSTGTGGPGELFF. CDR3 nucleotide sequence: TGTGCCATCGGGAGTACCGGGACAGGGGGCCCCGGGGAGCTGTTTTTT.

The chain combines TRBV19 with TRBJ2-5; 8 bases align to TRBD2. CDR1 is LNHDA, CDR2 SQIVND, per germline (reference sequence). With V trimmed by 8 bases and J by 6 bases, 8 bases remained unmatched. The CDR3 totals 13 residues. The CDR3 reads CASAMGLVKTQYF. CDR3 nucleotides: TGTGCCAGTGCTATGGGACTAGTGAAGACCCAGTACTTC.

The chain uses TRBV7-8 and TRBJ2-1; D unresolved. The CDR3 sequence is 16 residues long. V lost 4 bases and J 2 bases, leaving 15 bases between the germline ends. Germline V CDR1 and CDR2: SGHVS, FQNEAQ. This CDR3 is CASSSPLLVPYNEQFF. The CDR3 DNA sequence: TGTGCCAGCAGCTCGCCCCTCCTAGTCCCCTACAATGAGCAGTTCTTC.

Regarding this clone: In the same sample, other DNA sequences code for this CDR3. CDR3 DNA: TGTGCCAGCAGTTCACTAGGGGGGTCCTACGAGCAGTACTTC. Protein product: CASSSLGGSYEQYF. The chain combines TRBV28 with TRBJ2-7; D possibly uses TRBD1 or TRBD2 (6 bases each). Germline CDR1 MDHEN, CDR2 SYDVKM. Trimming left V 4 bases short and J 1 base short, with 11 bases between. The CDR3 contains 14 residues.

The chain couples TRBV11-2 to TRBJ2-1; no reliable D call. CDR1 and CDR2 (germline): SGHAT, FQNNGV. The V gene lost 1 base and the J gene lost 8 bases, with 6 bases spanning the gap. The length of the CDR3 is 12 residues. Here the CDR3 reads CASSLVTDEQFF. The CDR3 coding sequence is TGTGCCAGCAGCTTAGTTACAGATGAGCAGTTCTTC.

V usage is TRBV9 and J usage is TRBJ2-1; tentatively, D is TRBD2 (6 bases). The CDR3 is made up of 15 amino acids. Germline V gene lookup returns CDR1 SGDLS and CDR2 YYNGEE. V was shortened by 4 bases and J by 3 bases, with 14 bases between the two germline ends. This CDR3 reads CASSPPLAGYNEQFF. As DNA, the CDR3 is TGTGCCAGCAGCCCCCCACTAGCCGGCTACAATGAGCAGTTCTTC.

The CDR3 DNA is TGTGCCAGCAGTCCCCTTGGGACGGGCGGGACCGGGGAGCTGTTTTTT. Amino acids: CASSPLGTGGTGELFF. The V call is TRBV27, the J call TRBJ2-2; either TRBD1 or TRBD2 may supply D (5 bases each). This CDR3 spans 16 amino acids. Germline V gene lookup returns CDR1 MNHEY and CDR2 SMNVEV (reference sequence). Trimming removed 5 bases at V and 5 bases at J, with 18 bases between.

The genes are TRBV2 and TRBJ2-2; 12 bases match TRBD2. The CDR3 spans 17 residues. J gave up 2 bases and V 3 bases, and 4 bases lay outside the gene matches. The V gene's germline CDR1 is SNHLY and CDR2 FYNNEI. CDR3 sequence: CASSDLGLAGNTGELFF. As DNA, the CDR3 is TGTGCCAGCAGTGATTTAGGACTAGCGGGAAACACCGGGGAGCTGTTTTTT.

V gene TRBV27 combines with J gene TRBJ2-1; no reliable D call. V dropped 6 bases and J dropped 4 bases, with 13 bases sitting between them. Germline CDR1 reads MNHEY; CDR2 reads SMNVEV (reference sequence). The CDR3 is made up of 14 amino acids. CDR3 in DNA: TGTGCCAGCAGGGTCAACGGGCGGTACAATGAGCAGTTCTTC. Translated: CASRVNGRYNEQFF.

The chain employs TRBV5-8 and TRBJ2-7; the match to TRBD1 covers 8 bases. The junction had 5 bases not matched to a gene; V was cut back by 4 bases and J by 5 bases. The CDR3 totals 13 residues. CDR1 and CDR2 (germline): SGHTS, YDEGEE. CDR3 protein: CASSVDRGDEQYF. The DNA for the CDR3 is TGTGCCAGCAGCGTAGACAGGGGAGACGAGCAGTACTTC.

The chain links TRBV5-6 to TRBJ1-2; D is unclear. CDR1 SGHDT and CDR2 YYEEEE come from the germline V gene. The CDR3 is made up of 12 amino acids. V was shortened by 3 bases and J by 7 bases, with 10 bases between the two germline ends. This CDR3 is CASSSQPGGYTF. CDR3 bases: TGTGCCAGCAGCTCCCAACCCGGTGGCTACACCTTC.

V is TRBV5-5 and J is TRBJ2-7; 7 nucleotides align to TRBD2. The CDR3 is 12 amino acids. Looked up from germline, CDR1 is SGHKS and CDR2 is YYEKEE (reference sequence). The J segment lost 2 bases and the V segment lost 6 bases, leaving 2 bases of the junction unmatched. The CDR3 region has the DNA TGTGCCAGCATGGCGGGAGCCTACGAGCAGTACTTC. Translating it yields CASMAGAYEQYF.

This clone was recorded a few times. The chain is built from TRBV7-2 and TRBJ2-3; D remains ambiguous. The CDR3 runs to 15 residues. V was pared by 5 bases and J by 4 bases, with 16 bases between. Germline assignment: CDR1 SGHTA and CDR2 FQGNSA. CDR3 in amino acids: CASSPSGGRADTQYF. The CDR3 DNA follows: TGTGCCAGCAGCCCATCGGGTGGCCGGGCAGATACGCAGTATTTT.

This rearrangement joins TRBV27 to TRBJ1-5; the match to TRBD1 covers 10 bases. The CDR3 length is 15 residues. Germline V CDR1 and CDR2: MNHEY, SMNVEV (reference sequence). The ends lost 7 bases at V and 2 bases at J; junction bases unmatched: 5. CDR3 sequence (DNA): TGTGCCAGCACCCCTGGACAGGGGGGCAATCAGCCCCAGCATTTT. Translating gives CASTPGQGGNQPQHF.

The V gene is TRBV9, the J gene TRBJ1-1, with D possibly being TRBD1 (6 bases). The V end was cut by 4 bases, the J end by 0 bases, with 16 bases between. CDR1 and CDR2 from the germline V gene are SGDLS and YYNGEE. The CDR3 spans 16 residues. The CDR3 protein is CASSPPGGGVNTEAFF. The CDR3 DNA is TGTGCCAGCAGCCCCCCAGGAGGGGGTGTGAACACTGAAGCTTTCTTT. The full variable domain, rest sourced from reference TRBV9 and TRBJ1-1, is DSGVTQTPKHLITATGQRVTLRCSPRSGDLSVYWYQQSLDQGLQFLIQYYNGEERAKGNILERFSAQQFPDLHSELNLSSLELGDSALYFCASSPPGGGVNTEAFFGQGTRLTVV.

The chain links TRBV6-6 to TRBJ2-3; TRBD1 matches 7 bases. CDR3 length equals 15 residues. Germline V gene lookup returns CDR1 MNHNY and CDR2 SVGAGI (reference sequence). V dropped 5 bases and J dropped 4; count of bases not matched to a gene: 9. The CDR3 sequence: CASSPQGLGADTQYF. CDR3 coding DNA: TGTGCCAGCAGTCCACAGGGGTTGGGTGCAGATACGCAGTATTTT.